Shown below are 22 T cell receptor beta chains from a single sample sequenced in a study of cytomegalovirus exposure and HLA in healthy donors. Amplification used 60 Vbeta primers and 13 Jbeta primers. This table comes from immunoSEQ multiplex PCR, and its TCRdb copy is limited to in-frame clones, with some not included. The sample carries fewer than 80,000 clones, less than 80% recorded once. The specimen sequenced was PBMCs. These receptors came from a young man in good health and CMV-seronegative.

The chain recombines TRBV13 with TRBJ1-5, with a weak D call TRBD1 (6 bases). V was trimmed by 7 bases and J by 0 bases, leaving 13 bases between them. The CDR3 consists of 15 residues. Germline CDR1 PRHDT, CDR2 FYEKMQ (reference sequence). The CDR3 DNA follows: TGTGCCAGCATCAGGGACATTGATAGCAATCAGCCCCAGCATTTT. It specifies CASIRDIDSNQPQHF.

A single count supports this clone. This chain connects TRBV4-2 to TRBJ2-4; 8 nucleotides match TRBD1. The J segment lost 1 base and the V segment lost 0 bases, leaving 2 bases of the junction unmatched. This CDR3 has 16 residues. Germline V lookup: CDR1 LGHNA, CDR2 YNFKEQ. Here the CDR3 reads CASSQDRTGAKNIQYF. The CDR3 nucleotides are TGTGCCAGCAGCCAAGATCGGACAGGGGCCAAAAACATTCAGTACTTC.

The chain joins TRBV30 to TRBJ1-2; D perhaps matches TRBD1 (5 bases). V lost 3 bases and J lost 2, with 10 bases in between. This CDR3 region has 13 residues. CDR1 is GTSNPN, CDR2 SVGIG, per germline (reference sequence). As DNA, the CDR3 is TGTGCCTGGAGCCAACAGGAGAACTATGGCTACACCTTC. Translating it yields CAWSQQENYGYTF.

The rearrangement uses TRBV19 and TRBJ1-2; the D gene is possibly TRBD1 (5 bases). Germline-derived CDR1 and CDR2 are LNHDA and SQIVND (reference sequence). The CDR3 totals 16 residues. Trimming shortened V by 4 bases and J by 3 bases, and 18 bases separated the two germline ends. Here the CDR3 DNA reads TGTGCCAGTAGTACCCCCCCGGGGAGGGGAGACTATGGCTACACCTTC. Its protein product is CASSTPPGRGDYGYTF. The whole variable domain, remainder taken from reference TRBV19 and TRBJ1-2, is DGGITQSPKYLFRKEGQNVTLSCEQNLNHDAMYWYRQDPGQGLRLIYYSQIVNDFQKGDIAEGYSVSREKKESFPLTVTSAQKNPTAFYLCASSTPPGRGDYGYTFGSGTRLTVV.

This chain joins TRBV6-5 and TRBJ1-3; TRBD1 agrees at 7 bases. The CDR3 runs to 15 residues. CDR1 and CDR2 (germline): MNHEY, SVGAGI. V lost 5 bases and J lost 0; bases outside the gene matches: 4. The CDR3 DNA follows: TGTGCCAGCAGTGCGGGACAGTTCTCTGGAAACACCATATATTTT. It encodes CASSAGQFSGNTIYF.

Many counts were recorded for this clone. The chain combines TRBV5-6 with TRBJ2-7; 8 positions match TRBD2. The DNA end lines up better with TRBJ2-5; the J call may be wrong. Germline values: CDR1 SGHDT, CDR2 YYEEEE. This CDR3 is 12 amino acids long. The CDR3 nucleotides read TGTGCCAGCAGCTCTAGCGGGTGGACCCAGTACTTC. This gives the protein CASSSSGWTQYF.

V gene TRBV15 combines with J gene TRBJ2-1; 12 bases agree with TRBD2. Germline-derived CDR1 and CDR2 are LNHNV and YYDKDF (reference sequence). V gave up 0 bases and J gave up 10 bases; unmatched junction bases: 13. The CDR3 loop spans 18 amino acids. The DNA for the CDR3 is TGTGCCACCAGCAGAGACCCCCCTAGCGGGAGGGCCAGGGGAGAGCAGTTCTTC. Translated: CATSRDPPSGRARGEQFF.

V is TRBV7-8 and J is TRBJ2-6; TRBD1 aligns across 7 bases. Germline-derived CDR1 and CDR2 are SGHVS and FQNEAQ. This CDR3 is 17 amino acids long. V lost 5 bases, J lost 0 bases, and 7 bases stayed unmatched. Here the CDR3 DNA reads TGTGCCAGCAGCCTTGGACAGGTTCCCTCTGGGGCCAACGTCCTGACTTTC. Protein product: CASSLGQVPSGANVLTF.

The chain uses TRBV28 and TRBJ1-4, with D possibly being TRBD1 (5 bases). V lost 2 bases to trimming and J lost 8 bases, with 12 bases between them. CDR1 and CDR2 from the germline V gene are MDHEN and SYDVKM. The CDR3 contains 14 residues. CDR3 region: CASSLPGQGEKLFF. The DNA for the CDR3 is TGTGCCAGCAGTTTACCAGGTCAGGGCGAAAAACTGTTTTTT.

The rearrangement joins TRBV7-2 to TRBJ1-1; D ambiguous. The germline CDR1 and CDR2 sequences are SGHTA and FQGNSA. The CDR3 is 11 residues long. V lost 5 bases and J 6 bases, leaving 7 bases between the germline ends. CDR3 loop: CASSPLAEAFF. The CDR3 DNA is TGTGCCAGCAGCCCCCTAGCTGAAGCTTTCTTT.

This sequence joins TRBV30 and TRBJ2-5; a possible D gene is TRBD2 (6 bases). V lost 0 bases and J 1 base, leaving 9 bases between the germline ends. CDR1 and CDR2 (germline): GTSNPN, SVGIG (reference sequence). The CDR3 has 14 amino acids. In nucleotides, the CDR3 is TGTGCCTGGAGTGTTGGGGACTTCCAAGAGACCCAGTACTTC. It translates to CAWSVGDFQETQYF.

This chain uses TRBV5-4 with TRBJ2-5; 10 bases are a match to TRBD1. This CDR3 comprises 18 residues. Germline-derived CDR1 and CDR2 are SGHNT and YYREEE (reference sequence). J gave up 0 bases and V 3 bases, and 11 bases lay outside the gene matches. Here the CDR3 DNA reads TGTGCCAGCAGCTGGTTCGACAGGGGGCGAGGGGACCAAGAGACCCAGTACTTC. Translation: CASSWFDRGRGDQETQYF.

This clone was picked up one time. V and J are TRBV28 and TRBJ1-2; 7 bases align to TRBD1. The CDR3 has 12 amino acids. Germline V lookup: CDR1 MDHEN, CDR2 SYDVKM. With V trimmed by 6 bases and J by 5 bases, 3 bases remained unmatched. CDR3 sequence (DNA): TGTGCCAGCAGCAACAGGGGATATGGCTACACCTTC. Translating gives CASSNRGYGYTF.

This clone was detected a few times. CDR3 residues: CRGHLNTEAFF. The CDR3 DNA is TGCAGGGGACACCTGAACACTGAAGCTTTCTTT. The chain combines TRBV20-1 with TRBJ1-1; possible D gene TRBD1, 6 bases. This CDR3 is 11 amino acids long. Germline CDR1 and CDR2: DFQATT and SNEGSKA (reference sequence).

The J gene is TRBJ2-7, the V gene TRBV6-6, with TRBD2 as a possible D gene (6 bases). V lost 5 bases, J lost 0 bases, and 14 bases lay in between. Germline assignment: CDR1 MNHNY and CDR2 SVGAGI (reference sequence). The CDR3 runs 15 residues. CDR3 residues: CASSRPGLYSYEQYF. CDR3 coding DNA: TGTGCCAGCAGTCGACCGGGACTTTACTCCTACGAGCAGTACTTC.

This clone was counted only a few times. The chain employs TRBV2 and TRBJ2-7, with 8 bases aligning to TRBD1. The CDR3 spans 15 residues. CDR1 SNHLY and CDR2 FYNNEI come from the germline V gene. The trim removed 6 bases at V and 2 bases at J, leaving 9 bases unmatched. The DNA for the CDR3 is TGTGCCAGCAGGGCTACGACAGGGGATACCTACGAGCAGTACTTC. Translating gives CASRATTGDTYEQYF.

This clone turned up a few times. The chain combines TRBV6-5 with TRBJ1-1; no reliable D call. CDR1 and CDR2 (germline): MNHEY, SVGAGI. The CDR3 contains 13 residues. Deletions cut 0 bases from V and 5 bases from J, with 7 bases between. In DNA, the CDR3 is TGTGCCAGCAGTTACTCGGGAGCAACTGAAGCTTTCTTT. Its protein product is CASSYSGATEAFF.

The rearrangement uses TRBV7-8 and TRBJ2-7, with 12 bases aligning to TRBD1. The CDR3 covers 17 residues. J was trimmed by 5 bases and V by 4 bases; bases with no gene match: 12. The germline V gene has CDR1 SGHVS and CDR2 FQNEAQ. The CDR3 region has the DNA TGTGCCAGCAGCTACGCGACCGGGACAGGGGGCTTGCACGAGCAGTACTTC. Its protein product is CASSYATGTGGLHEQYF.

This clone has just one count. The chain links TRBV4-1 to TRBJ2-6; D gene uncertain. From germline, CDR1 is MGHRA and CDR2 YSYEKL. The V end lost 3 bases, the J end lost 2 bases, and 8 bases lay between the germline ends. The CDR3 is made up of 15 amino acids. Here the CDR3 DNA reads TGCGCCAGCAGCCATACGGGTACTGGGGCCAACGTCCTGACTTTC. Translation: CASSHTGTGANVLTF.

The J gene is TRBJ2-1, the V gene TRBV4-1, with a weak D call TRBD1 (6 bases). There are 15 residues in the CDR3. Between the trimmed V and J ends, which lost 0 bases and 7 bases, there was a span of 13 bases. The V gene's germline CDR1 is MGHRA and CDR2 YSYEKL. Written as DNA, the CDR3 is TGCGCCAGCAGCCAAGAAATCAGGGGTAGGAATGAGCAGTTCTTC. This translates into CASSQEIRGRNEQFF.

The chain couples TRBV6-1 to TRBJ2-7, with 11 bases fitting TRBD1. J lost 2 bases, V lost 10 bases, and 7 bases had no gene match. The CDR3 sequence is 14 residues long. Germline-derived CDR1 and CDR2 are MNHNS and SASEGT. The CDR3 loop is CATKPGQGAYEQYF. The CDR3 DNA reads TGTGCCACCAAACCGGGACAGGGGGCCTACGAGCAGTACTTC.

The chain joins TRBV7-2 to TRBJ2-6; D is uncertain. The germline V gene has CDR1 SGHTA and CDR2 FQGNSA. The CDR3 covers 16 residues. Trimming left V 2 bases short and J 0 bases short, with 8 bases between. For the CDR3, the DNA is TGTGCCAGCAGCTTAAATAAAAACTCTGGGGCCAACGTCCTGACTTTC. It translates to CASSLNKNSGANVLTF.